The source of this TCR beta chain is a study of a mutant IDH1 vaccine in newly diagnosed glioma. About the study: The start of vaccination came 4-6 weeks after radiotherapy alone, or with temozolomide cycles. Receipt of radiotherapy, temozolomide, or both preceded the study, and most received both. The study held visit V12 at week 35 and visit V13 at week 47.

V was clipped by 4 bases and J by 5 bases, with 13 bases between them. This CDR3 contains 14 residues. The germline V gene has CDR1 SGHRS and CDR2 YFSETQ. Comment on this clone: The antigen is undetermined.

Repertoires were generated with immunoSEQ multiplex PCR, while TCRdb's copy carries only in-frame clones and drops some. This sample has around 65,000 clones, with roughly 80% found just once. Stated time point: week 47, end of study. The vaccine gave 300 ug of a 20-mer mutant IDH1 peptide subcutaneously per dose. The specimen comprised PBMCs, sampled from a glioma patient whose treatment included an IDH1 peptide vaccine. The chain joins TRBV5-1 to TRBJ1-5; D remains unclear. This TCR was sampled from a young man with glioma. The CDR3 loop reads CASSGGDEHQPQHF. In DNA form, the CDR3 reads TGCGCCAGCAGCGGTGGGGATGAACATCAGCCCCAGCATTTT. The full variable domain, its missing parts supplied by reference TRBV5-1 and TRBJ1-5, is KAGVTQTPRYLIKTRGQQVTLSCSPISGHRSVSWYQQTPGQGLQFLFEYFSETQRNKGNFPGRFSGRQFSNSRSEMNVSTLELGDSALYLCASSGGDEHQPQHFGDGTRLSIL.